The text below deals with one T cell receptor beta chain. This clonotype has more than one count but fewer than ten. It lacks a known antigen. Base quality data are lacking; no much larger clone is found one base away. The entry originates in a study of blood T cells in healthy people across ages (dated by TCRdb to about 2015). The study in broad terms: In model experiments, template switching captured about one uniquely barcoded TCR beta cDNA molecule for every two T cells. Using deep sequencing normalized with unique cDNA molecular identifiers, the study measured how TCR beta repertoire diversity changes with age. Four age groups were formed from the donors: young (average approximately 16 years), middle-aged (approximately 39), aged (about 68) and long-lived (around 82). To avoid experimental bias, donors of different ages were spread randomly across the sequencing lanes. For two donors (one aged 18 to 29 and one aged 80 or older), the study analyzed two additional independent replicas of 1 million unique cDNA reads from the same blood draw. Results the study describes overall, beyond this receptor: Estimates of total diversity based on one million sequenced T cells were considered lower bounds and underestimates. Compared with the aged group, the long-lived group had more naive CD4+ T cells, fewer expanded clones and increased TCR diversity, suggesting age selection. Since profiling was done on bulk unsorted PBMCs, naive and antigen-experienced compartments could not be conclusively compared. As age increased, observed TCR beta diversity per million T cells dropped in a roughly linear way, and a significant reduction was already evident by age around 41. A strong correlation was found between observed TCR beta diversity and the percentage of naive T cells measured by flow cytometry. Because donor CMV infection status was unknown, age-related changes in expanded clonotypes were potentially confounded.

Preparation of the library involved 5' RACE. The run used an Illumina HiSeq 2500. A second PCR of roughly 6 to 11 cycles was run with a J-beta primer mix and a sample-barcoded 5' primer. A unique molecular identifier was introduced onto each TCR beta cDNA molecule by a template-switch 5' adaptor carrying 12 random nucleotides. Each sample yielded at least 2.5 million CDR3-containing paired-end reads. First-strand cDNA synthesis was performed from all RNA using the Mint cDNA synthesis kit, with priming by a TRBC-specific oligonucleotide. After uracil-DNA glycosylase treatment, a first 18-cycle PCR used universal primers M1SS and BC2_uni_R on all cDNA. On the study's bioinformatics: Normalization of each sample was performed by random selection of 1 million high-quality reads, each carrying a distinct molecular identifier. Instead of being binned into consensus sequences, reads that shared molecular identifiers were thrown out. CDR3 identification, clonotype clustering and error correction used MiTCR with a Q25 quality threshold and the strictest error-elimination algorithm. A nonparametric unseen species model with Euler transformation was used to estimate lower-bound total TCR beta diversity. TCRdb trimmed public reads at Q25 via fastp, called clones via MiXCR and kept in-frame beta chains. For every CDR3 protein sequence, its rows merge into one entry that carries the most common genes and DNA. TCRdb's processing, not the study's, gives the V and J calls here. The sample contains 600,000 to 800,000 distinct CDR3 sequences, roughly 21% of them found a single time. The ten largest make up around 3.4% of the sample.

The CDR3 covers 17 residues, taking in both the cysteine and the phenylalanine. Of the read, only the CDR3 DNA is kept; its 51 bases are in frame from base 1. From the germline V gene (reference sequence), CDR1 is DFQATT and CDR2 is SNEGSKA. V trim: 1 base; J trim: 6 bases; unmatched bases: 15. The donors were a few dozen Caucasian individuals from Russia, aged roughly 6 to 100 years, who were systemically healthy. Each donor gave ten milliliters of peripheral blood, collected into EDTA-treated Vacutainer tubes. Ficoll-Paque density-gradient centrifugation was used to isolate PBMCs, with at least 7 million obtained per sample. Trizol reagent was used to extract total RNA from PBMCs, with at least 5.5 micrograms per sample. For every donor, an aliquot of PBMCs went through flow cytometry to measure the percentages of naive CD45RAhigh/CD27high T cells.

The sequence was collected from a man aged 65-85 years in good health. Recombination connected TRBV20-1 to TRBJ2-4; 7 central bases correspond to TRBD2. Material for sequencing was blood. The CDR3 has the sequence CSARVGTGLGVGNIQYF. Here is the DNA: TGCAGTGCTAGAGTTGGGACCGGACTAGGGGTGGGAAACATTCAGTACTTC.